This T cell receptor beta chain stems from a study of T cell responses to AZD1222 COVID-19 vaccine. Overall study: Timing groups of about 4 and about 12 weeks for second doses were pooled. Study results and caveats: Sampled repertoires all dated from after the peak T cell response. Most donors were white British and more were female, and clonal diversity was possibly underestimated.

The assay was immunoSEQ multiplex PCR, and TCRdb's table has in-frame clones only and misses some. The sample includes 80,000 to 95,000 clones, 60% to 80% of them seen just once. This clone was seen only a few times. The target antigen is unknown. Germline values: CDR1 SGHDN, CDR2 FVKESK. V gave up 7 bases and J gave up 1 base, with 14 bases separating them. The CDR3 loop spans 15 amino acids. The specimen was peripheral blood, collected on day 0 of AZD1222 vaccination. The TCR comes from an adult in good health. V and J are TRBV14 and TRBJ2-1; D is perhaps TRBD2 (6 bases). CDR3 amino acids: CASNNPRESYNEQFF. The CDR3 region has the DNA TGTGCCAGCAACAACCCCCGGGAGTCCTACAATGAGCAGTTCTTC.